Listed here are 2 T cell receptor beta chains from one sample, sequenced in a study of a mutant IDH1 vaccine in newly diagnosed glioma. The time point was: baseline, week 1 (first vaccination visit). Treatment here: pre-vaccination baseline after standard-of-care therapy. The table came from immunoSEQ multiplex PCR; TCRdb's copy has only in-frame clones and leaves some out. The data show about 100,000 clones, roughly 77% seen once. The sequences come from PBMCs, collected from a glioma patient treated with radiotherapy, temozolomide or both. The receptors originated from a man in his forties with glioma.

The V and J genes are TRBV15 and TRBJ2-5; 7 nucleotides match TRBD2. Germline CDR1 reads LNHNV; CDR2 reads YYDKDF (reference sequence). The CDR3 extends over 16 amino acids. The junction had 8 bases not matched to a gene; V was cut back by 0 bases and J by 4 bases. The CDR3 loop reads CATSRDLGLVGETQYF. In DNA, the CDR3 is TGTGCCACCAGCAGAGATCTCGGACTAGTAGGAGAGACCCAGTACTTC.

The rearrangement links TRBV7-2 to TRBJ2-7, with 11 bases identical to TRBD2. Looked up from germline, CDR1 is SGHTA and CDR2 is FQGNSA. V lost 5 bases, J lost 5 bases, and 14 bases stayed unmatched. CDR3 length: 17 residues. CDR3 sequence (DNA): TGTGCCAGCAGCCCCTCCCTGGGACTAGCGGCGAGAAACGAGCAGTACTTC. Encoded protein: CASSPSLGLAARNEQYF.